Each of the 2 T cell receptor beta chains below was sequenced from the same sample in a study of beta chain features in type 1 diabetes. Of the isolated RNA, all was reverse transcribed, and so the sequenced material was expressed TCRB transcripts. Profiled with immunoSEQ multiplex PCR; TCRdb holds only in-frame clones, not every one. Among fewer than 900,000 clones listed, roughly 17% were seen once. Input material: naive CD4+ T cells from blood. The receptor set was obtained from a woman under 30 in good health.

The table lists this clone with a few counts. V usage is TRBV4-3 and J usage is TRBJ2-7; 8 nucleotides align to TRBD2. The CDR3 contains 17 residues. The trim removed 1 base at V and 0 bases at J, leaving 8 bases unmatched. Per the germline V gene, CDR1 is LGHNA and CDR2 is YSLEER. CDR3 loop: CASSQVLAGGSSYEQYF. The CDR3 nucleotides are TGCGCCAGCAGCCAAGTATTGGCGGGAGGCAGCTCCTACGAGCAGTACTTC.

The chain joins TRBV7-9 to TRBJ2-6, with a possible D match to TRBD1 (5 bases). V shed 3 bases and J shed 0 bases, with 15 bases lying between them. The germline V gene encodes CDR1 SEHNR and CDR2 FQNEAQ (reference sequence). The CDR3 consists of 18 residues. The CDR3 protein is CASSFIRTGLSGANVLTF. In DNA, the CDR3 is TGTGCCAGCAGCTTTATTCGTACAGGCCTCTCTGGGGCCAACGTCCTGACTTTC.